The rows below give T cell receptor beta chains drawn from one sample of a study of cytomegalovirus exposure and HLA in healthy donors. Profiled with immunoSEQ multiplex PCR; TCRdb holds only in-frame clones, not every one. This sample has about 110,000 clones, with 74% found just once. The sample comprised PBMCs. The receptors were gathered from a middle-aged man in good health and CMV-seropositive. The CDR3 runs from the conserved cysteine through the conserved F or W. D genes are given only for firm matches. For some rows the clone size is stated as once, few or many, or as a class when expanded; others skip it.

D: .; V: TRBV6-1; size: .; J: TRBJ2-5; CDR3: CASSEQGETQYF; DNA: TGTGCCAGCAGTGAACAGGGAGAGACCCAGTACTTC
D: TRBD2; V: TRBV11-2; size: .; J: TRBJ2-1; CDR3: CASSLEAGGRHEQFF; DNA: TGTGCCAGCAGCTTAGAAGCGGGAGGGCGCCATGAGCAGTTCTTC
D: TRBD2; V: TRBV10-3; size: .; J: TRBJ2-5; CDR3: CATLGTSGQETQYF; DNA: TGTGCCACCCTCGGGACTAGCGGCCAAGAGACCCAGTACTTC
D: .; V: TRBV9; size: .; J: TRBJ1-1; CDR3: CASSEGSLYYTEAFF; DNA: TGTGCCAGCAGCGAAGGGAGTCTATACTACACTGAAGCTTTCTTT
D: .; V: TRBV7-2; size: once; J: TRBJ2-3; CDR3: CASSLGESDTQYF; DNA: TGTGCCAGCAGCTTAGGAGAATCAGATACGCAGTATTTT
D: TRBD2; V: TRBV2; size: few; J: TRBJ2-6; CDR3: CASKGLAGPTTGANVLTF; DNA: TGTGCCAGCAAAGGACTAGCGGGACCTACTACTGGGGCCAACGTCCTGACTTTC
D: .; V: TRBV5-1; size: few; J: TRBJ2-7; CDR3: CFKQKAAYEQYF; DNA: TGCTTCAAGCAGAAGGCGGCATACGAGCAGTACTTC
D: .; V: TRBV9; size: .; J: TRBJ2-1; CDR3: CASSPRGGGNEQFF; DNA: TGTGCCAGCAGCCCTAGAGGGGGAGGGAATGAGCAGTTCTTC
D: .; V: TRBV2; size: .; J: TRBJ2-2; CDR3: CASSEYRVILNTGELFF; DNA: TGTGCCAGCAGTGAATACAGAGTTATACTGAACACCGGGGAGCTGTTTTTT
D: TRBD2; V: TRBV7-9; size: .; J: TRBJ2-1; CDR3: CASSLGSGRENEQFF; DNA: TGTGCCAGCAGCTTAGGGAGCGGGAGAGAGAATGAGCAGTTCTTC
D: .; V: TRBV9; size: once; J: TRBJ1-2; CDR3: CASSPIRGSYGYTF; DNA: TGTGCCAGCAGCCCTATAAGGGGCTCCTATGGCTACACCTTC
D: TRBD1; V: TRBV5-5; size: once; J: TRBJ1-1; CDR3: CASSFLHRGLDTEAFF; DNA: TGTGCCAGCAGCTTTCTCCACAGGGGGTTGGATACTGAAGCTTTCTTT
D: TRBD1; V: TRBV5-5; size: .; J: TRBJ1-4; CDR3: CASSSGQGATNEKLFF; DNA: TGTGCCAGCAGCTCCGGACAGGGTGCAACTAATGAAAAACTGTTTTTT
D: TRBD2; V: TRBV7-3; size: .; J: TRBJ2-1; CDR3: CASSQLAGLSNNEQFF; DNA: TGTGCCAGCAGCCAATTAGCGGGTCTTTCGAACAATGAGCAGTTCTTC
D: TRBD2; V: TRBV2; size: .; J: TRBJ2-1; CDR3: CASRAGGAYNEQFF; DNA: TGTGCCAGCAGGGCGGGAGGGGCCTACAATGAGCAGTTCTTC
D: .; V: TRBV2; size: .; J: TRBJ1-1; CDR3: CASNIRGQEAFF; DNA: TGTGCCAGCAATATTAGGGGCCAAGAAGCTTTCTTT
D: .; V: TRBV5-6; size: .; J: TRBJ2-6; CDR3: CASSLTGSGANVLTF; DNA: TGTGCCAGCAGCTTAACAGGTTCTGGGGCCAACGTCCTGACTTTC
D: TRBD1; V: TRBV5-5; size: few; J: TRBJ1-6; CDR3: CASSFDRVGNSPLHF; DNA: TGTGCCAGCAGCTTTGACAGGGTGGGAAATTCACCCCTCCACTTT
D: .; V: TRBV7-9; size: .; J: TRBJ2-3; CDR3: CASSPPGSSTDTQYF; DNA: TGTGCCAGCAGCCCACCAGGATCTAGCACAGATACGCAGTATTTT
D: TRBD1; V: TRBV11-3; size: .; J: TRBJ1-1; CDR3: CASSQGGWNTEAFF; DNA: TGTGCCAGCAGCCAAGGGGGCTGGAACACTGAAGCTTTCTTT
D: .; V: TRBV19; size: .; J: TRBJ1-1; CDR3: CASSRGGTLDTVNTEAFF; DNA: TGTGCCAGTAGTAGGGGAGGTACCTTAGACACGGTGAACACTGAAGCTTTCTTT
D: .; V: TRBV9; size: .; J: TRBJ2-5; CDR3: CASSVRHQDQETQYF; DNA: TGTGCCAGCAGCGTTAGACACCAAGACCAAGAGACCCAGTACTTC